Below are 21 T cell receptor beta chains sequenced from a single sample in a study of blood T cell repertoires in COVID-19. Assay: immunoSEQ multiplex PCR; the TCRdb copy retains only in-frame clones and omits some. The repertoire holds roughly 410,000 clones, about 88% seen once, with roughly 1.6% in the top ten. The specimen was peripheral blood. The receptors were sampled from a woman in her forties with COVID-19, enrolled during active disease.

This clone was counted once. The chain links TRBV9 to TRBJ2-1; 7 bases line up with TRBD1. There are 22 residues in the CDR3. Trimming cost V 0 bases and J 5 bases; bases outside gene matches: 26. Germline V gene sequence: CDR1 SGDLS, CDR2 YYNGEE. In nucleotides, the CDR3 is TGTGCCAGCAGCGTAGAGTGGAGGCGTCGAGCAGGGGGTCACCTAATAGACAATGAGCAGTTCTTC. Translation: CASSVEWRRRAGGHLIDNEQFF.

This clone was detected only a few times. V gene TRBV30 combines with J gene TRBJ1-2, with 8 bases fitting TRBD1. The CDR3 runs to 14 residues. From germline, CDR1 is GTSNPN and CDR2 SVGIG (reference sequence). Trimming removed 0 bases from V and 7 bases from J; junction bases left unmatched: 7. Here the CDR3 reads CAWSVNRGESGYTF. CDR3 DNA sequence: TGTGCCTGGAGTGTAAACAGGGGGGAGTCTGGCTACACCTTC.

The sample holds a few counts of this clone. V gene TRBV7-3 combines with J gene TRBJ1-2; 11 nucleotides line up with TRBD1. The CDR3 has 15 amino acids. V lost 5 bases, J lost 5 bases, and 7 bases stayed unmatched. Germline V gene lookup returns CDR1 SGHTA and CDR2 FQGTGA. DNA of the CDR3: TGTGCCAGCAGCATCGGACAGGGGGCGGCGTATGGCTACACCTTC. Translated, it gives CASSIGQGAAYGYTF.

The rearrangement joins TRBV28 to TRBJ1-1, with D tentatively TRBD1 (5 bases). V gave up 1 base and J gave up 7 bases, with 16 bases separating them. CDR3 length: 15 amino acids. Germline CDR1 reads MDHEN; CDR2 reads SYDVKM. The CDR3 bases are TGTGCCAGCAGTTTATCGGGTCAGGGAGGTGGTGAAGCTTTCTTT. Its protein is CASSLSGQGGGEAFF.

V is TRBV4-2 and J is TRBJ1-6, with TRBD1 matching 8 bases. The CDR3 sequence is 17 residues long. V dropped 1 base and J dropped 3; count of bases not matched to a gene: 5. Germline-derived CDR1 and CDR2 are LGHNA and YNFKEQ. The CDR3 is CASSQAGQGNYNSPLHF. CDR3 in DNA: TGTGCCAGCAGCCAAGCCGGACAGGGCAACTATAATTCACCCCTCCACTTT.

This chain connects TRBV5-1 to TRBJ1-1; TRBD1 might be the D (5 bases). Germline CDR1 is SGHRS and CDR2 is YFSETQ. V was shortened by 2 bases and J by 2 bases, with 16 bases between the two germline ends. This CDR3 has 16 residues. The CDR3 DNA follows: TGCGCCAGCAGCTTTGACCCCCGACAGACCAACACTGAAGCTTTCTTT. Protein sequence: CASSFDPRQTNTEAFF. Full variable domain (rest looked up from reference TRBV5-1 and TRBJ1-1): KAGVTQTPRYLIKTRGQQVTLSCSPISGHRSVSWYQQTPGQGLQFLFEYFSETQRNKGNFPGRFSGRQFSNSRSEMNVSTLELGDSALYLCASSFDPRQTNTEAFFGQGTRLTVV.

J is TRBJ2-3 and V is TRBV5-6, with 9 nucleotides matching TRBD1. Germline-derived CDR1 and CDR2 are SGHDT and YYEEEE. The V and J ends lost 3 bases and 5 bases, in that order; junction bases with no gene match: 7. This CDR3 has 15 residues. CDR3 region: CASSSPGQGRDTQYF. In DNA form, the CDR3 reads TGTGCCAGCAGCTCGCCGGGACAGGGCCGAGATACGCAGTATTTT.

V is TRBV14 and J is TRBJ1-5; a possible D gene is TRBD1 (6 bases). Per germline, CDR1 SGHDN and CDR2 FVKESK. V lost 3 bases to trimming and J lost 7 bases, with 7 bases between them. The CDR3 sequence is 12 residues long. The CDR3 DNA reads as TGTGCCAGCAGCCAGGGGACACAGCCCCAGCATTTT. Encoded protein: CASSQGTQPQHF.

The chain couples TRBV30 to TRBJ2-1; 7 bases fit TRBD1. This CDR3 is 15 amino acids long. Germline V gives CDR1 GTSNPN, CDR2 SVGIG (reference sequence). The ends lost 2 bases at V and 3 bases at J; junction bases unmatched: 7. CDR3: CAWSYYRGVYNEQFF. CDR3 DNA: TGTGCCTGGAGTTACTACAGGGGCGTCTACAATGAGCAGTTCTTC.

This sequence joins TRBV2 and TRBJ1-1, with a tentative D call TRBD1 (5 bases). V was shortened by 0 bases and J by 7 bases, with 9 bases between the two germline ends. Germline-derived CDR1 and CDR2 are SNHLY and FYNNEI. The CDR3 loop spans 13 amino acids. The CDR3 reads CASSEAWGGEAFF. Written as DNA, the CDR3 is TGTGCCAGCAGTGAAGCCTGGGGCGGTGAAGCTTTCTTT.

This chain connects TRBV11-3 to TRBJ2-2, with no clear D. V was trimmed by 5 bases and J by 5 bases, leaving 12 bases between them. Per germline, CDR1 SGHNT and CDR2 YENEEA. The CDR3 sequence is 14 residues long. In DNA form, the CDR3 reads TGTGCCAGCAGCGCTTCCCGGGTAACCGGGGAGCTGTTTTTT. This gives the protein CASSASRVTGELFF.

The chain uses TRBV25-1 and TRBJ1-2; D possibly corresponds to TRBD1 (5 bases). The CDR3 covers 18 residues. Germline lookup yields CDR1 MGHDK and CDR2 SYGVNS. The ends were cut back, 0 bases at V and 3 bases at J, with 20 bases in the middle. The CDR3 DNA reads TGTGCCAGCAGTGAATATTTTTCGGGGGGGGGAAACGACTATGGCTACACCTTC. The encoded protein is CASSEYFSGGGNDYGYTF.

The chain is built from TRBV7-6 and TRBJ2-7, with D tentatively TRBD2 (6 bases). From germline, CDR1 is SGHVS and CDR2 FNYEAQ. This CDR3 has 14 residues. Deletions cut 5 bases from V and 2 bases from J, with 13 bases between. The CDR3 protein is CASSNAGLPYEQYF. The DNA of the CDR3 is TGTGCCAGCAGCAACGCGGGACTCCCCTACGAGCAGTACTTC.

Concerning this clone itself: This CDR3 is also generated by other DNA sequences in the sample. V is TRBV7-2 and J is TRBJ1-5; 7 positions match TRBD1. This CDR3 contains 14 residues. The J segment lost 3 bases and the V segment lost 5 bases, leaving 4 bases of the junction unmatched. The germline gives CDR1 SGHTA, CDR2 FQGNSA. CDR3 in DNA: TGTGCCAGCAGCAGAGACAGGGTCAATCAGCCCCAGCATTTT. Encoded protein: CASSRDRVNQPQHF.

This chain connects TRBV4-3 to TRBJ2-1, with 8 bases fitting TRBD1. The CDR3 extends over 16 amino acids. V lost 5 bases, J lost 6 bases, and 12 bases stayed unmatched. Germline V lookup: CDR1 LGHNA, CDR2 YSLEER. The CDR3 spells CASSLWTGSSANEQFF. The CDR3 DNA reads as TGCGCCAGCAGCTTATGGACAGGGTCGTCGGCCAATGAGCAGTTCTTC.

The sample holds a few counts of this clone. This CDR3 reads CASSRDRGTQYF. CDR3 DNA sequence: TGTGCCAGCAGCCGGGACAGGGGGACCCAGTACTTC. The rearrangement uses TRBV12-3 or TRBV12-4 and TRBJ2-5, with TRBD1 matching 10 bases. V lost 6 bases, J lost 7 bases, and 2 bases stayed unmatched. The CDR3 is 12 amino acids.

This chain joins TRBV5-6 and TRBJ1-2; 8 positions match TRBD1. Trimming removed 3 bases from V and 4 bases from J; junction bases left unmatched: 8. The CDR3 contains 15 residues. Germline-derived CDR1 and CDR2 are SGHDT and YYEEEE. The CDR3 DNA sequence: TGTGCCAGCAGCTCGGGGACAGGTGCCATCTATGGCTACACCTTC. The encoded protein is CASSSGTGAIYGYTF.

This clone came up once. The chain couples TRBV7-2 to TRBJ2-1; 12 nucleotides line up with TRBD2. The CDR3 consists of 17 residues. V shed 2 bases, J shed 9 bases, and the junction held 11 bases outside the gene matches. Germline-derived CDR1 and CDR2 are SGHTA and FQGNSA. The CDR3 DNA sequence: TGTGCCAGCAGCTTAATGGCGGCTAGCGGGGGGGCCGGTGAGCAGTTCTTC. Its translation is CASSLMAASGGAGEQFF. The whole variable domain, filled in from reference TRBV7-2 and TRBJ2-1, reads GAGVSQSPSNKVTEKGKDVELRCDPISGHTALYWYRQSLGQGLEFLIYFQGNSAPDKSGLPSDRFSAERTGGSVSTLTIQRTQQEDSAVYLCASSLMAASGGAGEQFFGPGTRLTVL.

The CDR3 sequence is CASSVGTGDTGELFF. CDR3 coding DNA: TGTGCCAGCAGCGTAGGGACAGGGGACACCGGGGAGCTGTTTTTT. The V and J genes are TRBV9 and TRBJ2-2; 9 bases are shared with TRBD1. The V gene's germline CDR1 is SGDLS and CDR2 YYNGEE. The trim removed 0 bases at V and 3 bases at J, leaving 0 bases unmatched. The length of the CDR3 is 15 residues.

CDR3 nucleotide sequence: TGTGCCAGCAGTTTATCGGCCGCGGTCACTGAAGCTTTCTTT. It yields the protein CASSLSAAVTEAFF. J is TRBJ1-1 and V is TRBV27, with D unresolved. Germline loops: CDR1 MNHEY, CDR2 SMNVEV (reference sequence). This CDR3 has 14 residues. The V gene lost 0 bases and the J gene lost 4 bases, with 9 bases spanning the gap.

J is TRBJ1-2 and V is TRBV27; 7 nucleotides line up with TRBD1. Trimming took 3 bases from V and 0 from J; bases not matched to a gene: 13. Germline V gene sequence: CDR1 MNHEY, CDR2 SMNVEV (reference sequence). The CDR3 is 18 residues long. The CDR3 loop reads CASSFSETGTVANYGYTF. CDR3 bases: TGTGCCAGCAGTTTTTCCGAGACAGGGACAGTGGCTAACTATGGCTACACCTTC.